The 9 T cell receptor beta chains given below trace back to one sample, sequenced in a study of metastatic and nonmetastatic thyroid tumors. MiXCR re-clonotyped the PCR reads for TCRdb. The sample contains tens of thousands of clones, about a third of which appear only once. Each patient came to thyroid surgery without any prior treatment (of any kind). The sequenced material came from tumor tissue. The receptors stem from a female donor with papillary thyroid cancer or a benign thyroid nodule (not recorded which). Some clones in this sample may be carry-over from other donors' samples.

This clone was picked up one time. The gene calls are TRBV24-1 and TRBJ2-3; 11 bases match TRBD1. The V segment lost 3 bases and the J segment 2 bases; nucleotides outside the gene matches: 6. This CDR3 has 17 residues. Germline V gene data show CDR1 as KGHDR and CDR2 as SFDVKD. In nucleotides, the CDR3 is TGTGCCACCAGTGATGTGGGACAGGGGGGCCCCACAGATACGCAGTATTTT. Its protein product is CATSDVGQGGPTDTQYF.

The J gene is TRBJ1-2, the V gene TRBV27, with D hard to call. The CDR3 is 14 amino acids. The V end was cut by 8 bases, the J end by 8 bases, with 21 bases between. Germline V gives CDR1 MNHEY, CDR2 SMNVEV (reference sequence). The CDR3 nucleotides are TGTGCCAGCGCCCGGACGGATCCCAAGAGGGGCTACACCTTC. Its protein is CASARTDPKRGYTF.

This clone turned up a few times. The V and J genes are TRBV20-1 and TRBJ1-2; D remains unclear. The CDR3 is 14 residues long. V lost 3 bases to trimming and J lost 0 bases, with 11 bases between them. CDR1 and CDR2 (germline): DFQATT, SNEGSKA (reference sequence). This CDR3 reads CSARSEPPNYGYTF. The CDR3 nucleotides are TGCAGTGCTAGGTCCGAGCCCCCTAACTATGGCTACACCTTC.

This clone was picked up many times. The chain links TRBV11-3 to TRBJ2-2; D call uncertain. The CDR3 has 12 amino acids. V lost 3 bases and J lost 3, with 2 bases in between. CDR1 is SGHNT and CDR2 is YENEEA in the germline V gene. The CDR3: CASSFDTGELFF. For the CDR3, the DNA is TGTGCCAGCAGCTTCGACACCGGGGAGCTGTTTTTT.

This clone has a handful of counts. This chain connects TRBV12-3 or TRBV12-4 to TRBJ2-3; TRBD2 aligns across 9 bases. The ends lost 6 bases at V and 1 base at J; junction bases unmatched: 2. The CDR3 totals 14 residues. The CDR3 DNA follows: TGTGCCAGCAGCTGGACTAGCGGCACAGATACGCAGTATTTT. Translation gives CASSWTSGTDTQYF.

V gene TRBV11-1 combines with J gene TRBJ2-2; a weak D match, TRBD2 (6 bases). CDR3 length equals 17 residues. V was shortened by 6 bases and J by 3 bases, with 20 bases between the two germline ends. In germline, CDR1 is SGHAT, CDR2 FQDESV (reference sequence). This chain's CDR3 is CASRPTGASVHTGELFF. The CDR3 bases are TGTGCCAGCAGACCTACCGGCGCTAGCGTTCACACCGGGGAGCTGTTTTTT.

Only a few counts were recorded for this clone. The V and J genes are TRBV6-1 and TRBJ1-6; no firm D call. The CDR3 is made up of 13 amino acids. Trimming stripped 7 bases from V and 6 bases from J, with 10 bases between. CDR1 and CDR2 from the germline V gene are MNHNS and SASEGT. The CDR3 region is CASTSTANSPLHF. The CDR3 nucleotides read TGTGCCAGCACCTCCACGGCTAATTCACCCCTCCACTTT.

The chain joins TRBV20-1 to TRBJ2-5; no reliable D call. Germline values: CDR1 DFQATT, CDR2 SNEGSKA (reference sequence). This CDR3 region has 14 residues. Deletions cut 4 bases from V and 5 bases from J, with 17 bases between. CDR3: CSATASDRWETQYF. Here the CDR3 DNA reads TGCAGTGCTACCGCCAGTGATAGATGGGAGACCCAGTACTTC.

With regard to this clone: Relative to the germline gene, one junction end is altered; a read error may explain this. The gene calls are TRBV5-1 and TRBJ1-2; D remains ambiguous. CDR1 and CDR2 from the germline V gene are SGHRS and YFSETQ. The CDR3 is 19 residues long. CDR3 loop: CASSLSGLGWLERDYCYTF. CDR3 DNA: TGCGCCAGCAGCTTGTCTGGTCTAGGGTGGTTAGAGCGTGACTATTGCTACACCTTC.